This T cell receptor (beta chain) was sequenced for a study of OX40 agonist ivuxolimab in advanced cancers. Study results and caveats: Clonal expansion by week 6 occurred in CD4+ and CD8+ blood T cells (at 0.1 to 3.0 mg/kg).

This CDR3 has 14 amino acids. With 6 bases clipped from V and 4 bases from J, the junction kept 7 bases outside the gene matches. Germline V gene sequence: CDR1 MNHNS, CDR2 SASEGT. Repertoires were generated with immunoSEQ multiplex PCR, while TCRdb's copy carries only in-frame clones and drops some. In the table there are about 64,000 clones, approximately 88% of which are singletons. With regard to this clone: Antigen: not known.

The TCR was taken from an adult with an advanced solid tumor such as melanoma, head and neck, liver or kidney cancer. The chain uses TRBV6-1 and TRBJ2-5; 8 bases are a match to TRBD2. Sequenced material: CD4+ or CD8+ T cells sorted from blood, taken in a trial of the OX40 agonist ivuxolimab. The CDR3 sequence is CASRSGGPGETQYF. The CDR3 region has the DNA TGTGCCAGCAGATCGGGGGGGCCGGGAGAGACCCAGTACTTC.